The TCR beta chain described here comes from a study of post-analysis software for immune sequencing data. Whole-study findings and limits: The five TRBV segments detected at higher frequency in patients than in controls included TRBV5-6, TRBV5-1 and TRBV20-1. F measure showed strong co-clustering of same-batch samples.

V was pared by 7 bases and J by 11 bases, with 14 bases of the junction left unmatched. In germline, CDR1 is MNHNS, CDR2 SASEGT. CDR3 size: 14 residues. A remark on this clonotype: The antigen is not known.

Unique-molecular-identifier-tagged TCR beta cDNA libraries were used. A single record per CDR3 protein comes from TCRdb applying MiXCR to the PCR reads. The sample has hundreds of thousands of distinct CDR3 sequences; roughly 35% are singletons. This chain joins TRBV6-1 and TRBJ1-5; 7 bases agree with TRBD1. The sequenced sample was blood. The origin of this receptor is a girl aged 10 to 17 with multiple sclerosis. CDR3 sequence (DNA): TGTGCCAGCACCCCGTACAGGGGCTTTGTGGCCCAGCATTTT. It encodes CASTPYRGFVAQHF.